The present T cell receptor (beta chain) was sequenced within a study of T cell responses to AZD1222 COVID-19 vaccine. Profiled with immunoSEQ multiplex PCR; TCRdb holds only in-frame clones, not every one. The sample holds almost 70,000 clones, 83% seen once. V was cut by 4 bases and J by 0 bases, with 9 bases left in between. Germline V CDR1 and CDR2: KGHSH, LQKENI. This CDR3 region has 14 residues. The TCR was taken from an adult who received the AZD1222 COVID-19 vaccine. The sample here was peripheral blood, taken 28 days after the second AZD1222 dose. V is TRBV18 and J is TRBJ1-1, with D perhaps matching TRBD1 (5 bases). The CDR3 loop is CASSQGRMNTEAFF. The CDR3 DNA is TGTGCCAGCTCACAGGGACGGATGAACACTGAAGCTTTCTTT.